A single sample is the source of the 9 T cell receptor beta chains below, sequenced in a study of shared clonotypes between healthy human individuals. Method: immunoSEQ multiplex PCR; TCRdb's copy keeps in-frame clones and lacks some. Of around 1,900,000 clones in the sample, around 93% were seen once. Naive CD8 cells lacked CD45RO, underwent positive selection for CCR7 and left out terminally differentiated effector memory CD45RA+ cells. The specimen was naive CD8+ T cells from PBMCs. All receptors come from a man between 18 and 35 years old in good health. Some clones in this sample may be carry-over from other donors' samples.

V and J are TRBV13 and TRBJ2-1; TRBD2 matches at 9 bases. Germline trimming cut 0 bases from V and 0 bases from J; bases unmatched to any gene: 3. Germline CDR1 PRHDT, CDR2 FYEKMQ (reference sequence). This CDR3 spans 17 amino acids. In DNA, the CDR3 is TGTGCCAGCAGCTTAGGACTACTAGCGGGCTCCTACAATGAGCAGTTCTTC. Amino acid sequence: CASSLGLLAGSYNEQFF.

For this clone: Within the sample, other DNA sequences also encode this same CDR3. The chain carries TRBV6-6 and TRBJ1-1; D call uncertain. Trimming removed 4 bases from V and 1 base from J, with 7 bases in between. The length of the CDR3 is 13 residues. Germline values: CDR1 MNHNY, CDR2 SVGAGI (reference sequence). CDR3 amino acids: CASSFGKNTEAFF. CDR3 sequence (DNA): TGTGCCAGCAGTTTTGGAAAGAACACTGAAGCTTTCTTT.

The rearrangement links TRBV23-1 to TRBJ2-5; TRBD2 matches 8 bases. TRBV23-1 counts as an open reading frame of uncertain function. The CDR3 loop spans 15 amino acids. V was clipped by 8 bases and J by 4 bases; unmatched bases: 12. The CDR3 DNA reads TGCGCCAGCCAGCAATTGAACCGGGGGGGAGAGACCCAGTACTTC. This translates into CASQQLNRGGETQYF.

The chain uses TRBV5-6 and TRBJ1-1, with D perhaps matching TRBD1 (6 bases). This CDR3 spans 14 amino acids. Trimming pared 5 bases from V and 5 bases from J, leaving 16 bases between. Per germline, CDR1 SGHDT and CDR2 YYEEEE. The CDR3 reads CASRGDFQGTEAFF. The CDR3 nucleotides read TGTGCCAGCAGGGGTGATTTTCAGGGGACTGAAGCTTTCTTT.

With respect to this clone: The sample holds other DNA sequences that translate to the same CDR3. The chain combines TRBV28 with TRBJ1-2; D gene unclear. V was shortened by 6 bases and J by 2 bases, with 13 bases between the two germline ends. The length of the CDR3 is 14 residues. The germline V gene has CDR1 MDHEN and CDR2 SYDVKM. The CDR3 sequence is CASSSGRSNYGYTF. As DNA, the CDR3 is TGTGCCAGCAGCTCAGGACGGAGCAACTATGGCTACACCTTC.

The rearrangement uses TRBV4-2 and TRBJ2-7; D possibly corresponds to TRBD2 (5 bases). The V end lost 4 bases, the J end lost 6 bases, and 13 bases lay between the germline ends. Germline V gene data show CDR1 as LGHNA and CDR2 as YNFKEQ. This CDR3 is 13 amino acids long. The CDR3 DNA reads as TGTGCCAGCAGCCTAGCAAGTCGGGGCGAGCAGTACTTC. It codes for CASSLASRGEQYF.

Only one count was recorded for this clone. The chain recombines TRBV6-4 with TRBJ2-1, with 11 bases aligning to TRBD2. The CDR3 sequence is 17 residues long. The ends lost 2 bases at V and 3 bases at J; junction bases unmatched: 6. Germline CDR1 is MRHNA and CDR2 is SNTAGT. The CDR3 DNA is TGTGCCAGCAGTGACGATGAAACTAGCGGGGGCTACAATGAGCAGTTCTTC. Translated, it gives CASSDDETSGGYNEQFF.

A few counts support this clone. This rearrangement joins TRBV13 to TRBJ2-7; 12 bases map to TRBD2. CDR1 is PRHDT, CDR2 FYEKMQ, per germline (reference sequence). The ends lost 5 bases at V and 3 bases at J; junction bases unmatched: 8. This CDR3 has 16 residues. The CDR3 bases are TGTGCCAGCAGCACCCGACTAGCGGGAGATCGCTACGAGCAGTACTTC. Protein: CASSTRLAGDRYEQYF.

The chain uses TRBV15 and TRBJ1-1; D is unresolved. The CDR3 is 13 amino acids. Germline V lookup: CDR1 LNHNV, CDR2 YYDKDF (reference sequence). Trimming shortened V by 0 bases and J by 7 bases, and 9 bases separated the two germline ends. In DNA form, the CDR3 reads TGTGCCACCAGCAGAGATCGATTCGGTGAAGCTTTCTTT. Protein: CATSRDRFGEAFF.